Shown below are 4 T cell receptor beta chains from a single sample sequenced in a study of shared clonotypes between healthy human individuals. TCRdb's copy holds only in-frame clones and misses some; the assay was immunoSEQ multiplex PCR. The data contain approximately 110,000 clones, around two thirds of them seen just once; the ten biggest clones take up 20% to 25%. The sequencing input was memory CD8+ T cells sorted from blood. Specified subset: CD45RO+ cells pooled with CCR7-negative TemRA cells. These receptors originate from a woman aged 25 to 39 in good health.

The genes are TRBV6-1 and TRBJ2-7; D may be TRBD1 or TRBD2 (6 bases each). The CDR3 totals 15 residues. V was shortened by 1 base and J by 4 bases, with 14 bases between the two germline ends. The germline V gene has CDR1 MNHNS and CDR2 SASEGT. The CDR3 is CASSEDGGRVYEQYF. The CDR3 DNA reads TGTGCCAGCAGTGAAGATGGGGGGCGTGTGTACGAGCAGTACTTC.

V usage is TRBV7-8 and J usage is TRBJ2-2, with D unclear. V lost 4 bases, J lost 9 bases, and 12 bases lay in between. The CDR3 contains 13 residues. Germline V gene sequence: CDR1 SGHVS, CDR2 FQNEAQ. CDR3 region: CASSSLRVRELFF. The CDR3 coding sequence is TGTGCCAGCAGCTCCCTCCGAGTGAGGGAGCTGTTTTTT.

Comment on this clone: It is likely a read error: a sequence one base away is far more abundant. The V call is TRBV4-2, the J call TRBJ2-3, with D unresolved. V shed 1 base and J shed 5 bases, with 13 bases lying between them. This CDR3 has 15 residues. Germline-derived CDR1 and CDR2 are LGHNA and YNFKEQ. The CDR3 DNA is TGTGCCAGCAGCCAAGGGGCGGAAGAGGTAGATACGCAGTATTTT. Protein product: CASSQGAEEVDTQYF.

The chain is built from TRBV7-9 and TRBJ1-5; 9 positions agree with TRBD1. Germline-derived CDR1 and CDR2 are SEHNR and FQNEAQ (reference sequence). The junction had 15 bases not matched to a gene; V was cut back by 6 bases and J by 3 bases. The CDR3 spans 18 residues. CDR3 residues: CASSSGTGFLGPNQPQHF. The CDR3 bases are TGTGCCAGCAGTTCCGGGACAGGGTTCTTAGGCCCCAATCAGCCCCAGCATTTT.